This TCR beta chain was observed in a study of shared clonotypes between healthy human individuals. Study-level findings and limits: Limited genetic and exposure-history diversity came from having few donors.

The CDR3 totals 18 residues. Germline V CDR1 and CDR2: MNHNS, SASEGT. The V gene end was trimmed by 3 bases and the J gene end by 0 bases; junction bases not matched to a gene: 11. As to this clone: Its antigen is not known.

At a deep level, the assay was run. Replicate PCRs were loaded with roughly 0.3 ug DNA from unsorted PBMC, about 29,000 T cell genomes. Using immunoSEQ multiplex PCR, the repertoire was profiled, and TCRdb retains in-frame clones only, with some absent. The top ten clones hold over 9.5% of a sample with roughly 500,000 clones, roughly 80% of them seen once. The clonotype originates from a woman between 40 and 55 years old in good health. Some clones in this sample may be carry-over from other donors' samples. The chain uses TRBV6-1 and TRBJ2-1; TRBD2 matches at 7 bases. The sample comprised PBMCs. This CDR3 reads CASSDRGEPKFSYNEQFF. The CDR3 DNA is TGTGCCAGCAGTGATCGGGGGGAGCCGAAATTCTCCTACAATGAGCAGTTCTTC.